The next 30 T cell receptor beta chains were all read from a single sample in a study of T cells after yellow fever vaccination. TCRdb redid the calling of the 5' RACE reads with MiXCR, one entry per CDR3 protein. In the table there are approximately 170,000 distinct CDR3 sequences, 9.5% to 11% of which are singletons. Sequencing was performed on CD8+ T cells sorted from PBMCs, taken 15 days after the yellow fever booster vaccination. The receptors derive from a man aged 18-30 years who received the YFV17D yellow fever vaccine.

V and J are TRBV27 and TRBJ2-5; TRBD2 matches 14 bases. This CDR3 is 17 amino acids long. The germline gives CDR1 MNHEY, CDR2 SMNVEV (reference sequence). Trimming cost V 5 bases and J 1 base; bases outside gene matches: 6. The CDR3 region is CASSPLTSGGAQETQYF. The DNA for the CDR3 is TGTGCCAGCAGTCCCCTGACTAGCGGGGGGGCCCAAGAGACCCAGTACTTC.

The chain uses TRBV6-5 and TRBJ1-6; TRBD1 might be the D (6 bases). The CDR3 contains 15 residues. The V gene's germline CDR1 is MNHEY and CDR2 SVGAGI. The ends were cut back, 3 bases at V and 8 bases at J, with 14 bases in the middle. The CDR3 sequence: CASSYRTERDSPLHF. The CDR3 nucleotides are TGTGCCAGCAGTTATAGGACAGAAAGGGATTCACCCCTCCACTTT.

This clonotype turned up a few times. This sequence joins TRBV4-1 and TRBJ2-6, with D perhaps TRBD2 (5 bases). V gave up 3 bases and J gave up 0 bases, with 18 bases separating them. This CDR3 region has 19 residues. Germline V gene lookup returns CDR1 MGHRA and CDR2 YSYEKL. CDR3 sequence reads: CASSHPSSGLISGANVLTF. The CDR3 DNA reads as TGCGCCAGCAGCCATCCCTCGAGCGGATTGATCTCTGGGGCCAACGTCCTGACTTTC.

This chain joins TRBV5-5 and TRBJ2-5; the D call may be TRBD1 or TRBD2 (5 bases each). The CDR3 runs 13 residues. The germline CDR1 and CDR2 sequences are SGHKS and YYEKEE (reference sequence). The V end was cut by 5 bases, the J end by 4 bases, with 12 bases between. CDR3 coding DNA: TGTGCCAGCAGGCAGGGAGCATCAGAGACCCAGTACTTC. Its protein product is CASRQGASETQYF.

J is TRBJ2-3 and V is TRBV5-1; D may be TRBD1 (6 bases). Germline lookup yields CDR1 SGHRS and CDR2 YFSETQ. This CDR3 spans 13 amino acids. V lost 4 bases and J 6 bases, leaving 12 bases between the germline ends. As DNA, the CDR3 is TGCGCCAGCAGCGCCAGGGGCTACGATACGCAGTATTTT. It yields the protein CASSARGYDTQYF.

The chain joins TRBV4-2 to TRBJ2-3; D is perhaps TRBD1 or TRBD2 (5 bases each). V was shortened by 1 base and J by 3 bases, with 11 bases between the two germline ends. The CDR3 sequence is 15 residues long. Per germline, CDR1 LGHNA and CDR2 YNFKEQ. Here the CDR3 reads CASSQVRGETDTQYF. Here the CDR3 DNA reads TGTGCCAGCAGCCAAGTCAGAGGGGAGACAGATACGCAGTATTTT.

The rearrangement uses TRBV20-1 and TRBJ2-7; 7 positions agree with TRBD1. The CDR3 extends over 15 amino acids. J lost 3 bases, V lost 1 base, and 9 bases had no gene match. Looked up from germline, CDR1 is DFQATT and CDR2 is SNEGSKA (reference sequence). The CDR3 protein is CSARAFGQEYYEQYF. The CDR3 bases are TGCAGTGCTAGAGCATTCGGACAGGAGTACTACGAGCAGTACTTC.

This clonotype has more than one count but fewer than ten. This chain joins TRBV12-5 and TRBJ2-7; D call uncertain. CDR1 is LGHNT, CDR2 FRNRAP, per germline. This CDR3 comprises 11 residues. With 4 bases removed from V and 7 bases from J, the gap between germline ends came to 8 bases. CDR3 loop: CASGSMGEQYF. The CDR3 nucleotides read TGTGCTAGTGGTTCGATGGGGGAGCAGTACTTC.

Only a few counts were recorded for this clonotype. The chain is built from TRBV4-1 and TRBJ2-1; D uncertain. Trimming took off 0 bases at V and 7 bases at J, with 10 bases between the two ends. There are 14 residues in the CDR3. Germline V gene sequence: CDR1 MGHRA, CDR2 YSYEKL. This CDR3 is CASSQDLPGNEQFF. The CDR3, as DNA: TGCGCCAGCAGCCAAGATCTGCCCGGTAATGAGCAGTTCTTC.

This clonotype has a handful of counts. The chain combines TRBV6-5 with TRBJ2-4, with D perhaps TRBD1 (6 bases). Trimming shortened V by 6 bases and J by 0 bases, and 15 bases separated the two germline ends. CDR3 length equals 16 residues. Germline V gene lookup returns CDR1 MNHEY and CDR2 SVGAGI. The DNA for the CDR3 is TGTGCCAGCAGCGGGGACAAAAACCTAGCCAAAAACATTCAGTACTTC. Its protein product is CASSGDKNLAKNIQYF.

The genes are TRBV2 and TRBJ2-1; 7 bases are shared with TRBD1. V gave up 1 base and J gave up 8 bases; unmatched junction bases: 2. CDR3 length equals 13 residues. Germline V CDR1 and CDR2: SNHLY, FYNNEI. The CDR3 loop is CASSEGGGDEQFF. The DNA of the CDR3 is TGTGCCAGCAGTGAAGGAGGGGGCGATGAGCAGTTCTTC.

The chain couples TRBV7-9 to TRBJ2-3; 11 nucleotides line up with TRBD2. The junction had 12 bases not matched to a gene; V was cut back by 2 bases and J by 2 bases. The CDR3 has 19 amino acids. In germline, CDR1 is SEHNR, CDR2 FQNEAQ (reference sequence). The chain's CDR3 is CASSLLASGGPVDTDTQYF. CDR3 coding DNA: TGTGCCAGCAGCTTACTGGCTAGCGGGGGGCCGGTCGACACAGATACGCAGTATTTT.

This clonotype has a single count. The V gene is TRBV29-1, the J gene TRBJ1-1; D might be TRBD1 (5 bases). V was cut by 3 bases and J by 8 bases, with 19 bases left in between. CDR3 length equals 14 residues. CDR1 and CDR2 (germline): SQVTM, ANQGSEA. The CDR3 DNA reads TGCAGCGTTGATCCAACAGGACTGAACTTCGAAGCTTTCTTT. Translating gives CSVDPTGLNFEAFF.

This clonotype was counted between two and nine times. CDR3 sequence (DNA): TGTGCCAGTAGTAGAGGCGTCCATGAGCAGTTCTTC. This codes for CASSRGVHEQFF. This chain uses TRBV19 with TRBJ2-1; D remains ambiguous. The CDR3 spans 12 residues. Germline V gene lookup returns CDR1 LNHDA and CDR2 SQIVND (reference sequence). V lost 4 bases and J 8 bases, leaving 9 bases between the germline ends.

This chain links TRBV19 with TRBJ1-5; a possible D gene is TRBD1 (5 bases). With 1 base removed from V and 5 bases from J, the gap between germline ends came to 9 bases. Germline CDR1 LNHDA, CDR2 SQIVND (reference sequence). This CDR3 is 14 amino acids long. The DNA for the CDR3 is TGTGCCAGTAGTATAGGGGGGGACTATCAGCCCCAGCATTTT. As protein: CASSIGGDYQPQHF.

The chain joins TRBV14 to TRBJ2-7; TRBD1 might be the D (5 bases). The CDR3 is made up of 14 amino acids. The V end lost 5 bases, the J end lost 6 bases, and 17 bases lay between the germline ends. CDR1 is SGHDN, CDR2 FVKESK, per germline. The CDR3 loop reads CASSAVQGPGEQYV. Written as DNA, the CDR3 is TGTGCCAGCAGCGCAGTCCAGGGTCCCGGCGAGCAGTACGTC.

This clonotype was counted between two and nine times. The chain employs TRBV6-1 and TRBJ1-5, with D possibly TRBD1 on 6 matching bases. CDR1 is MNHNS, CDR2 SASEGT, per germline. The CDR3 has 13 amino acids. The V end was cut by 5 bases, the J end by 4 bases, with 9 bases between. In nucleotides, the CDR3 is TGTGCCAGCAGTCCCAGGGGTAATCAGCCCCAGCATTTT. It codes for CASSPRGNQPQHF.

This clonotype was picked up a small number of times. The V gene is TRBV4-1, the J gene TRBJ2-7; TRBD2 might be the D (6 bases). Germline CDR1 and CDR2: MGHRA and YSYEKL. With 4 bases removed from V and 9 bases from J, the gap between germline ends came to 25 bases. The CDR3 has 16 residues. The CDR3 sequence: CASSRGANPALFGQYF. The CDR3 DNA follows: TGCGCCAGCAGCCGCGGGGCGAATCCTGCCCTTTTCGGGCAGTACTTC.

This clonotype has a count of ten or more. The chain employs TRBV5-1 and TRBJ1-6; unclear D gene. The CDR3 consists of 15 residues. CDR1 is SGHRS and CDR2 is YFSETQ in the germline V gene. The V end was cut by 5 bases, the J end by 4 bases, with 13 bases between. The CDR3 here is CASSLNGRYNSPLHF. The CDR3, as DNA: TGCGCCAGCAGTCTTAATGGACGGTATAATTCACCCCTCCACTTT.

The chain employs TRBV7-9 and TRBJ1-5; D gene unclear. The V gene's germline CDR1 is SEHNR and CDR2 FQNEAQ (reference sequence). V was shortened by 4 bases and J by 5 bases, with 15 bases between the two germline ends. The CDR3 runs 15 residues. This chain's CDR3 is CASSSADGPDQPQHF. In DNA form, the CDR3 reads TGTGCCAGCAGCTCCGCCGACGGGCCCGATCAGCCCCAGCATTTT.

A few counts support this clonotype. J is TRBJ2-3 and V is TRBV7-9, with D unresolved. The germline V and J ends were trimmed by 5 bases and 2 bases, with 14 bases remaining between them. Germline CDR1 SEHNR, CDR2 FQNEAQ (reference sequence). The CDR3 sequence is 15 residues long. CDR3 sequence: CASSRYGPNTDTQYF. CDR3 nucleotides: TGTGCCAGCAGCCGGTACGGACCGAACACAGATACGCAGTATTTT. The complete variable domain, with remaining parts taken from reference TRBV7-9 and TRBJ2-3, reads DTGVSQNPRHKITKRGQNVTFRCDPISEHNRLYWYRQTLGQGPEFLTYFQNEAQLEKSRLLSDRFSAERPKGSFSTLEIQRTEQGDSAMYLCASSRYGPNTDTQYFGPGTRLTVL.

This clonotype was found a few times. The V and J genes are TRBV7-9 and TRBJ2-3; 11 bases map to TRBD2. This CDR3 comprises 19 residues. V shed 4 bases, J shed 2 bases, and the junction held 14 bases outside the gene matches. CDR1 is SEHNR and CDR2 is FQNEAQ in the germline V gene (reference sequence). CDR3 DNA sequence: TGTGCCAGCAGCTCCCGTCGAACACTAGCGGGGGAGGACACAGATACGCAGTATTTT. Translation: CASSSRRTLAGEDTDTQYF.

Only a few counts were recorded for this clonotype. The chain is built from TRBV7-8 and TRBJ2-4; D might be TRBD1 or TRBD2, each matching 5 bases. This CDR3 has 16 residues. The germline CDR1 and CDR2 sequences are SGHVS and FQNEAQ. V shed 5 bases and J shed 1 base, with 15 bases lying between them. CDR3 in amino acids: CASSPRTRDAKNIQYF. In nucleotides, the CDR3 is TGTGCCAGCAGCCCACGGACCCGGGACGCCAAAAACATTCAGTACTTC.

The chain joins TRBV12-3 or TRBV12-4 to TRBJ2-3; D gene uncertain. Trimming shortened V by 5 bases and J by 4 bases, and 7 bases separated the two germline ends. This CDR3 contains 12 residues. The CDR3 sequence: CASSPRSDTQYF. The CDR3 DNA reads as TGTGCCAGCAGTCCCCGTTCAGATACGCAGTATTTT.

This clonotype was detected ten times or more. This chain connects TRBV12-3 or TRBV12-4 to TRBJ2-7; TRBD1 agrees at 10 bases. The CDR3 consists of 15 residues. V was clipped by 5 bases and J by 6 bases; unmatched bases: 10. CDR3: CASSGGSGQGIEQYF. Written as DNA, the CDR3 is TGTGCCAGCAGTGGGGGTTCGGGACAGGGGATCGAGCAGTACTTC.

This clonotype was counted only a few times. The genes are TRBV6-2 or TRBV6-3 and TRBJ2-7; no definite D call. CDR1 is MNHEY, CDR2 SVGEGT, per germline. V was pared by 3 bases and J by 5 bases, with 5 bases between. The CDR3 contains 11 residues. The CDR3 DNA is TGTGCCAGCAGTTATACCGACGAGCAGTACTTC. This translates into CASSYTDEQYF.

This clonotype was found many times. The V call is TRBV10-3, the J call TRBJ2-7; D is possibly TRBD1 (6 bases). V shed 4 bases and J shed 1 base, with 11 bases lying between them. The CDR3 sequence is 14 residues long. From germline, CDR1 is ENHRY and CDR2 SYGVKD. CDR3 in DNA: TGTGCCATCAGTGGATACAGGGTTTCCTACGAGCAGTACTTC. As protein: CAISGYRVSYEQYF.

The V and J genes are TRBV24-1 and TRBJ2-2; D remains ambiguous. Per germline, CDR1 KGHDR and CDR2 SFDVKD. V lost 3 bases to trimming and J lost 4 bases, with 14 bases between them. This CDR3 comprises 16 residues. This CDR3 is CATSDPPLSVTGELFF. CDR3 sequence (DNA): TGTGCCACCAGTGATCCTCCGTTATCGGTCACCGGGGAGCTGTTTTTT.

This clonotype has a handful of counts. This chain uses TRBV6-1 with TRBJ2-7; 7 nucleotides line up with TRBD1. With V trimmed by 4 bases and J by 3 bases, 3 bases remained unmatched. This CDR3 comprises 13 residues. CDR1 is MNHNS and CDR2 is SASEGT in the germline V gene. The CDR3 nucleotides are TGTGCCAGCAGTGGGCCAGGGGGCTACGAGCAGTACGTC. Translated, it gives CASSGPGGYEQYV.

V usage is TRBV2 and J usage is TRBJ2-5; 11 bases align to TRBD2. Trimming took 6 bases from V and 5 from J; bases not matched to a gene: 11. Germline values: CDR1 SNHLY, CDR2 FYNNEI. The length of the CDR3 is 16 residues. This CDR3 is CASSADLGLADETQYF. The CDR3 DNA is TGTGCCAGCAGCGCCGACTTGGGACTAGCGGACGAGACCCAGTACTTC.